Following are 3 T cell receptor beta chains from one sample sequenced in a study of blood T cell repertoires in COVID-19 (dated by TCRdb to the early 2020s). Library creation used the immunoSEQ multiplex PCR assay. What TCRdb holds here is the immuneACCESS table cut down to in-frame rearrangements. Part of the clones is not present; checked against another copy, under half of the missing clones reflect an unresolved V gene, and the others are unexplained. The sample table shows roughly 240,000 clones, and roughly 80% are seen once. 3% to 4.5% of the sample goes to the ten largest clones. The sample comprised PBMCs or T cells enriched from blood (not recorded which). These receptors came from a woman in her thirties or forties who had been exposed to COVID-19.

The sample holds one count of this clone. In DNA, the CDR3 is TGTGCCAGCAGCTTAGCCCCGGGACAGGGTACCTACGAGCAGTACTTC. It is translated as CASSLAPGQGTYEQYF. The genes are TRBV7-2 and TRBJ2-7, with TRBD1 matching over 9 bases. The CDR3 has 16 residues. J gave up 2 bases and V 0 bases, and 5 bases lay outside the gene matches. Germline V gene data show CDR1 as SGHTA and CDR2 as FQGNSA.

The CDR3 sequence: CASSYRDRNEQYF. The CDR3 nucleotides read TGTGCCAGCAGTTACAGGGACAGAAACGAGCAGTACTTC. V usage is TRBV6-5 and J usage is TRBJ2-7, with 7 bases matching TRBD1. The CDR3 has 13 amino acids. The J segment lost 5 bases and the V segment lost 2 bases, leaving 3 bases of the junction unmatched. Germline V gives CDR1 MNHEY, CDR2 SVGAGI.

CDR3 in DNA: TGTGCCTGGAGTGGGGATAAGGGGATGACCGGGGAGCTGTTTTTT. It translates to CAWSGDKGMTGELFF. The chain employs TRBV30 and TRBJ2-2, with D possibly matching TRBD1 (5 bases). The germline V gene has CDR1 GTSNPN and CDR2 SVGIG (reference sequence). The germline V and J ends were trimmed by 1 base and 5 bases, with 14 bases remaining between them. The CDR3 sequence is 15 residues long.